This T cell receptor (beta chain) appears in the sequencing data of a study of Ad26.COV2.S vaccination and SARS-CoV-2 variants. General study findings and limits: A substantial breadth of spike-specific CD8+ and CD4+ T cell responses after vaccination has been reported. With respect to non-spike TCR breadth, vaccine and placebo recipients were similar.

Generated by immunoSEQ multiplex PCR, the TCRdb table keeps only in-frame clones and is missing some. The sample records about 680,000 clones, more than 80% being singletons. In the case of this clone: Its antigen is currently unknown.

Treatment described: around 19 received Ad26.COV2.S at low or high dose, single or two shots; five or six received placebo; per-sample allocation not given. Collection of samples fell on day 63 after the first vaccine or placebo injection. Based in Boston, the donor was an adult of 18-55 years. Vaccine was an Ad26 vector expressing Wuhan-strain SARS-CoV-2 spike. There are 14 residues in the CDR3. Germline V gives CDR1 SGHAT, CDR2 FQDESV (reference sequence). V lost 3 bases and J 1 base, leaving 8 bases between the germline ends. The sequenced sample was peripheral blood, obtained in a trial of Ad26.COV2.S vaccine versus placebo. The TCR comes from a person aged 18 to 65 who received the Ad26.COV2.S COVID-19 vaccine or a placebo. The chain combines TRBV11-1 with TRBJ2-3, with a tentative D call TRBD1 (6 bases). DNA of the CDR3: TGTGCCAGCAGCTTCCCAGGGGGCACAGATACGCAGTATTTT. This gives the protein CASSFPGGTDTQYF.